This T cell receptor beta chain is drawn from a study of cytomegalovirus exposure and HLA in healthy donors. The CDR3 extends over 13 amino acids. With 5 bases removed from V and 2 bases from J, the gap between germline ends came to 8 bases. Germline lookup yields CDR1 MRHNA and CDR2 SNTAGT. PCR amplification relied on 60 Vbeta primers (plus 13 Jbeta primers). Data came from immunoSEQ multiplex PCR; TCRdb stores just in-frame clones and leaves some out. Of about 160,000 clones listed, around 80% were seen once; the top ten hold 7.5% to 9%. Comment on this clone: Its antigen is unidentified.

Findings of the study overall: Most subjects had HLA-A and HLA-B alleles reportedly predicted accurately by TCR beta sequences. Some public TCRs appeared in many individuals, while most sequences were rare. Some segments of the V type, notably TRBV6-2 and TRBV6-3, were excluded as indistinguishable. What a later analysis showed was that several of the most significant clusters appeared linked to common viral pathogens.

Sequencing was done on a sample of PBMCs. This clonotype was sampled from a male donor in good health and CMV-seropositive. The V and J genes are TRBV6-4 and TRBJ2-3; D might be TRBD1 (5 bases). This chain's CDR3 is CASSRQITDTQYF. In nucleotides, the CDR3 is TGTGCCAGCAGTCGACAGATCACAGATACGCAGTATTTT.